This T cell receptor (beta chain) was observed in a study of control samples from healthy donors and cancer patients. Sequenced by immunoSEQ multiplex PCR; TCRdb stores in-frame clones only, minus some. The table has tens of thousands of clones, 93% seen once; the top ten hold roughly 1.2%. The CDR3 runs 14 residues. Per germline, CDR1 SGDLS and CDR2 YYNGEE. Between the trimmed V and J ends, which lost 2 bases and 1 base, there was a span of 9 bases. The material sequenced was PBMCs. The receptor was isolated from a woman aged 40 to 49 with lung cancer. The V call is TRBV9, the J call TRBJ1-1; D call uncertain. The CDR3 spells CASSVESRNTEAFF. CDR3 bases: TGTGCCAGCAGCGTCGAGTCCAGGAACACTGAAGCTTTCTTT. Drawing the rest from reference TRBV9 and TRBJ1-1, the complete variable domain is DSGVTQTPKHLITATGQRVTLRCSPRSGDLSVYWYQQSLDQGLQFLIQYYNGEERAKGNILERFSAQQFPDLHSELNLSSLELGDSALYFCASSVESRNTEAFFGQGTRLTVV.